A selection of T cell receptor beta chains follows, all from one sample in a study of spatial heterogeneity in lung cancer. TCRdb independently ran MiXCR on the 5' RACE reads; one entry per CDR3 protein. This table has about 23,000 distinct CDR3 sequences, approximately 5% appearing once. Sequencing used PBMCs, obtained at surgery. All receptors come from a male donor with early-stage non-small cell lung cancer. Each CDR3 is given without its conserved first and last residue.

v_call: TRBV5-1; cdr3_aa: ASSLMPGQGVEQY
v_call: TRBV20-1; cdr3_aa: SATNPFPGQGYT
v_call: TRBV11-2; cdr3_aa: ASSSPRSLEQY
v_call: TRBV5-1; cdr3_aa: ASSLELRGPTDTQY
v_call: TRBV28; cdr3_aa: ASRSQEGGLAEAF
v_call: TRBV7-2; cdr3_aa: ASSLSGVQETQY
v_call: TRBV7-2; cdr3_aa: ASSGPNTEAF
v_call: TRBV25-1; cdr3_aa: ASSITGDTEAF
v_call: TRBV5-1; cdr3_aa: ASRQGTPGANVLT
v_call: TRBV12-3/TRBV12-4; cdr3_aa: ASSLFTGNTEAF
v_call: TRBV29-1; cdr3_aa: SVEAIPGANVLT
v_call: TRBV9; cdr3_aa: ASSVGTGDYGYT
v_call: TRBV7-9; cdr3_aa: ASSSRRLAGVTGELF
v_call: TRBV4-3; cdr3_aa: ASSRGTSGVLSTDTQY
v_call: TRBV28; cdr3_aa: ASSLVGTGELF
v_call: TRBV12-3/TRBV12-4; cdr3_aa: ASSLFVNQPQH
v_call: TRBV20-1; cdr3_aa: SAPDRATAGELF
v_call: TRBV11-3; cdr3_aa: ASSRTGGDTQY
v_call: TRBV27; cdr3_aa: ASSPGEGISYEQY
v_call: TRBV2; cdr3_aa: ASSGGQGNSPLH
v_call: TRBV4-1; cdr3_aa: ASSQGQGALNEQF
v_call: TRBV13; cdr3_aa: ASSFNPGFSSYEQY
v_call: TRBV7-2; cdr3_aa: ASSSQPRQGSSPLH
v_call: TRBV27; cdr3_aa: ASSSLAGGKRGPDTQY
v_call: TRBV20-1; cdr3_aa: SARDEGVSTDTQY
v_call: TRBV20-1; cdr3_aa: SATRDSSTDTQY
v_call: TRBV28; cdr3_aa: ASTTAGTGFFGYT
v_call: TRBV6-5; cdr3_aa: ASSSGGPQETQY
v_call: TRBV7-3; cdr3_aa: ASSFLCPEAF
v_call: TRBV3-1; cdr3_aa: ASSIASVNTEAF
v_call: TRBV20-1; cdr3_aa: SAPTTLGGNQPQH
v_call: TRBV20-1; cdr3_aa: SARADLNEKLF
v_call: TRBV12-3/TRBV12-4; cdr3_aa: ASRPQGGDEQY
v_call: TRBV18; cdr3_aa: ASSAGQNEKLF
v_call: TRBV6-4; cdr3_aa: ATAGAGDTQY
v_call: TRBV28; cdr3_aa: ASSKGFTGKLNYGYT
v_call: TRBV7-9; cdr3_aa: ASSLGGRGDYGYT
v_call: TRBV27; cdr3_aa: ASSFRQGANTGELF
v_call: TRBV7-9; cdr3_aa: ASSLGIPETQY
v_call: TRBV19; cdr3_aa: ASSIGPGDVTGQY
v_call: TRBV27; cdr3_aa: ASSFQQGVLSEAF
v_call: TRBV9; cdr3_aa: ASSVAGVSGNTIY
v_call: TRBV6-5; cdr3_aa: ASSWVAQSGHEQY
v_call: TRBV5-1; cdr3_aa: ATSTGPGAYEQY
v_call: TRBV14; cdr3_aa: ASSQVTGRTDTQY
v_call: TRBV6-5; cdr3_aa: ASSYSSSGRGTDTQY
v_call: TRBV24-1; cdr3_aa: ATSDFGETQY
v_call: TRBV18; cdr3_aa: ASSPGYLYGYT
v_call: TRBV15; cdr3_aa: ATSRDGEAF
v_call: TRBV2; cdr3_aa: ASAGTGGHEQY